This T cell receptor (beta chain) was documented in a study of technical replicates of blood from several donors. Germline CDR1 and CDR2: SGHVS and FQNEAQ. V was trimmed by 1 base and J by 4 bases, leaving 11 bases between them. CDR3 length: 14 residues. Sequencing used immunoSEQ multiplex PCR; TCRdb keeps in-frame clones, though not all of them. The data show around 50,000 clones, 92% seen once. The clonotype was recovered from a human donor in good health. Some clones in this sample may be carry-over from other donors' samples. The rearrangement links TRBV7-8 to TRBJ2-7, with a weak D call TRBD2 (6 bases). The specimen sequenced was PBMCs. The CDR3 region has the DNA TGTGCCAGCAGCTTAGACGTTAGCGGATACGAGCAGTACTTC. Translating gives CASSLDVSGYEQYF.